The sequence of this T cell receptor (beta chain) was determined in a study of T cells in Graves' hyperthyroidism and ophthalmopathy. Only a few counts were recorded for this clonotype. Template material for amplifying TCR beta CDR3 regions consisted of RNA transcripts. Researchers ran a first-round RT-PCR on the TCR CDR3 using the HTBI primer set. TCRdb reprocessed the multiplex PCR reads via MiXCR and lists one record per CDR3 protein. The sample consists of 500,000 or so distinct CDR3 sequences, 15% to 20% of them appearing once. The V gene's germline CDR1 is ENHRY and CDR2 SYGVKD. This CDR3 is built from 14 residues. V was shortened by 7 bases and J by 10 bases, with 20 bases between the two germline ends.

The specimen was blood. This receptor was taken from a woman aged 25 to 39 with Graves' ophthalmopathy. The V call is TRBV10-3, the J call TRBJ2-1; D might be TRBD1 or TRBD2, each matching 5 bases. The chain's CDR3 is CAITPGTFVGEQFF. CDR3 nucleotides: TGTGCCATCACCCCCGGGACCTTTGTGGGGGAGCAGTTCTTC.